These 13 T cell receptor beta chains came from one sample sequenced in a study of blood T cell repertoires in COVID-19. Sequencing was performed with immunoSEQ multiplex PCR; in TCRdb, only in-frame clones are kept and a portion is missing. The top ten hold 1% to 1.5% of the sample, which has 290,000 or so clones, approximately 86% seen once. The sample taken for sequencing was peripheral blood. The origin of the receptors is a man aged 70 or older with acute or convalescent COVID-19.

This rearrangement joins TRBV7-6 to TRBJ2-5; TRBD1 aligns across 8 bases. The CDR3 spans 15 residues. The V gene's germline CDR1 is SGHVS and CDR2 FNYEAQ. V was clipped by 6 bases and J by 2 bases; unmatched bases: 8. CDR3 DNA: TGTGCCAGCAGTACGGGACGGGACAGGCAAGAGACCCAGTACTTC. This gives the protein CASSTGRDRQETQYF.

V gene TRBV14 combines with J gene TRBJ1-1, with a possible D match to TRBD1 (6 bases). Trimming removed 0 bases at V and 5 bases at J, with 13 bases between. The length of the CDR3 is 15 residues. From germline, CDR1 is SGHDN and CDR2 FVKESK. As DNA, the CDR3 is TGTGCCAGCAGCCAAGATGCGGGGGGGCGTACTGAAGCTTTCTTT. This encodes CASSQDAGGRTEAFF.

The chain recombines TRBV28 with TRBJ1-4, with TRBD1 matching 8 bases. This CDR3 comprises 16 residues. J lost 2 bases, V lost 5 bases, and 7 bases had no gene match. Germline V gene data show CDR1 as MDHEN and CDR2 as SYDVKM. The CDR3 DNA is TGTGCCAGCAGTACTAGACAGGGGTACACTAATGAAAAACTGTTTTTT. Protein product: CASSTRQGYTNEKLFF.

This clone was picked up one time. V is TRBV5-1 and J is TRBJ2-5; 8 bases line up with TRBD2. V lost 4 bases to trimming and J lost 5 bases; unmatched junction nucleotides: 13. The CDR3 contains 16 residues. CDR1 SGHRS and CDR2 YFSETQ come from the germline V gene. DNA for the CDR3: TGCGCCAGCAGCCTGGGAGCGGGAGACCCGGGCGAGACCCAGTACTTC. Amino acid sequence: CASSLGAGDPGETQYF. The full variable domain, in which reference TRBV5-1 and TRBJ2-5 provide the parts outside the CDR3, is KAGVTQTPRYLIKTRGQQVTLSCSPISGHRSVSWYQQTPGQGLQFLFEYFSETQRNKGNFPGRFSGRQFSNSRSEMNVSTLELGDSALYLCASSLGAGDPGETQYFGPGTRLLVL.

The chain carries TRBV5-1 and TRBJ1-1, with D tentatively TRBD1 (5 bases). The CDR3 runs to 14 residues. V lost 2 bases and J lost 4, with 12 bases in between. CDR1 SGHRS and CDR2 YFSETQ come from the germline V gene. The CDR3 nucleotides are TGCGCCAGCAGCTTACAACCAGGGCCCACTGAAGCTTTCTTT. Translating it yields CASSLQPGPTEAFF.

This clone has only a few counts. CDR3 bases: TGTGCCAGCAGCTTAGCCACTAGCGGGGGGTCCTACAATGAGCAGTTCTTC. It translates to CASSLATSGGSYNEQFF. The chain is built from TRBV7-2 and TRBJ2-1; 12 nucleotides align to TRBD2. The CDR3 has 17 residues. The germline CDR1 and CDR2 sequences are SGHTA and FQGNSA. With 0 bases clipped from V and 1 base from J, the junction kept 1 base outside the gene matches.

The sample holds one count of this clone. The V and J genes are TRBV29-1 and TRBJ2-3; TRBD1 aligns across 8 bases. The CDR3 extends over 14 amino acids. Germline trimming cut 7 bases from V and 0 bases from J; bases unmatched to any gene: 6. Germline V gives CDR1 SQVTM, CDR2 ANQGSEA. Written as DNA, the CDR3 is TGCAGCGCCAGGGGGCGGGGAAGCACAGATACGCAGTATTTT. This translates into CSARGRGSTDTQYF.

The rearrangement uses TRBV10-3 and TRBJ2-1; 12 nucleotides line up with TRBD1. The CDR3 loop spans 18 amino acids. CDR1 ENHRY and CDR2 SYGVKD come from the germline V gene. The J segment lost 2 bases and the V segment lost 6 bases, leaving 11 bases of the junction unmatched. CDR3 sequence reads: CAIRGPTGQGAAYNEQFF. The CDR3 DNA follows: TGTGCCATCAGGGGACCTACGGGACAGGGGGCAGCCTACAATGAGCAGTTCTTC.

This chain uses TRBV7-2 with TRBJ2-5; 10 bases align to TRBD2. Germline CDR1 and CDR2: SGHTA and FQGNSA. The J segment lost 4 bases and the V segment lost 3 bases, leaving 2 bases of the junction unmatched. The CDR3 length is 14 residues. This CDR3 reads CASSFSGGPETQYF. CDR3 DNA: TGTGCCAGCAGCTTTAGCGGGGGGCCAGAGACCCAGTACTTC.

J is TRBJ1-3 and V is TRBV5-6; D is perhaps TRBD1 (6 bases). Germline loops: CDR1 SGHDT, CDR2 YYEEEE. The length of the CDR3 is 15 residues. Trimming shortened V by 4 bases and J by 2 bases, and 13 bases separated the two germline ends. The CDR3 region has the DNA TGTGCCAGCAGCCCAGGGGTAAAGCCTGGAAACACCATATATTTT. This gives the protein CASSPGVKPGNTIYF.

This clone turned up a few times. The chain recombines TRBV18 with TRBJ2-5; D is undetermined. CDR1 is KGHSH and CDR2 is LQKENI in the germline V gene. The CDR3 extends over 13 amino acids. V dropped 3 bases and J dropped 2 bases, with 7 bases sitting between them. The CDR3 spells CASSPNLQETQYF. The CDR3, as DNA: TGTGCCAGCTCACCTAATCTGCAAGAGACCCAGTACTTC.

The rearrangement joins TRBV7-8 to TRBJ1-6; 8 bases agree with TRBD1. Germline V lookup: CDR1 SGHVS, CDR2 FQNEAQ. The CDR3 loop spans 15 amino acids. Germline trimming cut 3 bases from V and 7 bases from J; bases unmatched to any gene: 5. CDR3 amino acids: CASSFSGTGNSPLHF. In nucleotides, the CDR3 is TGTGCCAGCAGCTTTTCCGGGACAGGCAATTCACCCCTCCACTTT.

The chain couples TRBV9 to TRBJ1-3; D is unresolved. The CDR3 covers 14 residues. From germline, CDR1 is SGDLS and CDR2 YYNGEE. V dropped 3 bases and J dropped 4 bases, with 11 bases sitting between them. CDR3 nucleotide sequence: TGTGCCAGCAGCGCGCAGGTGGAAGGAAACACCATATATTTT. This encodes CASSAQVEGNTIYF.